This TCR beta chain came from a study of Ad26.COV2.S vaccination and SARS-CoV-2 variants. For the study at large: Into the muscle, Ad26.COV2.S was dosed once or twice, 56 days apart. General observations from the study: Marked by substantial breadth, spike-specific CD8+ and CD4+ T cell responses were reportedly seen after vaccination. Assessments of TCR breadth and depth may have underestimated the total T cell responses.

TCRdb's copy holds only in-frame clones and misses some; the assay was immunoSEQ multiplex PCR. Here the sample spans some 250,000 clones, over 75% being singletons. Treatment specified: roughly 19 received Ad26.COV2.S at low or high dose, single or two shots; about 5 received placebo; per-sample allocation not given. Day 63 following the first vaccine or placebo injection was when the samples were taken. This clone was seen a handful of times. The antigen is undetermined. The V end lost 7 bases, the J end lost 4 bases, and 11 bases lay between the germline ends. This CDR3 spans 12 amino acids. Germline CDR1 SNHLY, CDR2 FYNNEI.

The sequencing here drew on peripheral blood, taken in a trial of Ad26.COV2.S vaccine versus placebo. This clonotype originated in a person aged 18-65 years who received the Ad26.COV2.S COVID-19 vaccine or a placebo. This chain links TRBV2 with TRBJ2-7; TRBD1 might be the D (5 bases). CDR3 amino acids: CASTGLLYEQYF. The CDR3 nucleotides read TGTGCCAGCACAGGGCTGCTATACGAGCAGTACTTC.